This T cell receptor (beta chain) emerged from a study of T cell responses to AZD1222 COVID-19 vaccine. The CDR3 totals 15 residues. In germline, CDR1 is SEHNR, CDR2 FQNEAQ (reference sequence). V was cut by 5 bases and J by 5 bases, with 16 bases left in between. Whole-study results and caveats: Donors, mostly white British, included more females; clonal diversity was possibly underestimated. Repertoires were obtained solely post-peak T cell response.

Notes on this clone: The antigen is unknown.

Data came from immunoSEQ multiplex PCR; TCRdb stores just in-frame clones and leaves some out. The sample holds about 150,000 clones, roughly 90% seen once. V usage is TRBV7-9 and J usage is TRBJ2-1; weak D call: TRBD1 (6 bases). This sample comprised peripheral blood, obtained 28 days after the second AZD1222 dose. This TCR was sampled from an adult who received the AZD1222 COVID-19 vaccine. Written as DNA, the CDR3 is TGTGCCAGCAGCCTCAGGGTGAGGGGGAACAATGAGCAGTTCTTC. Translated: CASSLRVRGNNEQFF.